What follows are 27 T cell receptor beta chains derived from one specimen sequenced in a study of T cell repertoires in cytomegalovirus infection. TCRdb called the reads again in MiXCR, with one record for every CDR3 protein. This repertoire shows some 940,000 distinct CDR3 sequences, roughly 30% found once; its top ten account for 13%. Their specific antigens are unknown. Sample: cultured CD8+ T cells from PBMCs, taken from culture after CMV antigen stimulation. Receptors were obtained from a human donor in good health (CMV status not recorded). Some clones in this sample may be carry-over from other donors' samples.

This clonotype was found once. This chain links TRBV6-2 or TRBV6-3 with TRBJ2-7, with a tentative D call TRBD1 (6 bases). Looked up from germline, CDR1 is MNHEY and CDR2 is SVGEGT. Trimming stripped 1 base from V and 0 bases from J, with 10 bases between. CDR3 length: 15 amino acids. CDR3 nucleotide sequence: TGTGCCAGCAGTTACTTGGGGGCGGCCTCCTACGAGCAGTACTTC. Its protein product is CASSYLGAASYEQYF.

Notes on this clonotype: Sequence at one end of the junction differs from germline and may be a read error. The chain has TRBV19 and TRBJ2-1, with 8 bases aligning to TRBD2. Germline CDR1 is LNHDA and CDR2 is SQIVND (reference sequence). This CDR3 comprises 13 residues. The DNA for the CDR3 is TGTGTCAGTAGTATCGGTAGCGGGGATGAGCAGTTCTTC. It specifies CVSSIGSGDEQFF.

On this clonotype: One end of the junction is discordant with germline, which a read error may explain. The chain links TRBV5-6 to TRBJ2-1; 8 positions match TRBD2. The CDR3 contains 20 residues. CDR1 is SGHDT, CDR2 YYEEEE, per germline. As DNA, the CDR3 is TGTGCCAGCAGCTTGCGGGGAACGCGTCGGGGGGGCCCCCTTTCTAATGAGCGGTTCTTC. It specifies CASSLRGTRRGGPLSNERFF.

The chain combines TRBV27 with TRBJ2-1; 10 bases agree with TRBD2. With V trimmed by 7 bases and J by 8 bases, 5 bases remained unmatched. This CDR3 contains 13 residues. From germline, CDR1 is MNHEY and CDR2 SMNVEV (reference sequence). For the CDR3, the DNA is TGTGCCAGCAAGCGGGGGGGCATCGATGAGCAGTTCTTC. Protein sequence: CASKRGGIDEQFF.

V is TRBV12-3 or TRBV12-4 and J is TRBJ2-1; 10 bases are shared with TRBD2. V shed 3 bases and J 3 bases; nucleotides not matched to a gene: 5. The length of the CDR3 is 16 residues. The CDR3 region is CASSFFSGGLYNEQFF. The CDR3, as DNA: TGTGCCAGCAGTTTCTTTAGCGGGGGGCTCTACAATGAGCAGTTCTTC.

As to this clonotype: At one end, the junction sequence differs from germline, possibly due to a read error. The chain is built from TRBV6-1 and TRBJ1-4, with D perhaps TRBD1 (5 bases). Germline CDR1 and CDR2: MNHNS and SASEGT. The length of the CDR3 is 14 residues. This chain's CDR3 is CVSSYGRGREKLFF. CDR3 coding DNA: TGTGTCAGCAGTTACGGGAGGGGCCGGGAAAAACTGTTTTTT.

CDR3 nucleotide sequence: TGCGCCAGCAGCCAAGGGGATGATTCGAACACTGAAGCTTTCTTT. Protein product: CASSQGDDSNTEAFF. The chain employs TRBV4-1 and TRBJ1-1; D is ambiguous. Germline V CDR1 and CDR2: MGHRA, YSYEKL. The CDR3 contains 15 residues. V was cut by 1 base and J by 1 base, with 10 bases left in between.

The chain combines TRBV27 with TRBJ1-1; TRBD1 might be the D (5 bases). V was cut by 7 bases and J by 3 bases, with 18 bases left in between. The germline V gene has CDR1 MNHEY and CDR2 SMNVEV (reference sequence). The CDR3 length is 15 residues. DNA of the CDR3: TGTGCCAGCATAATCGGCGGGGGTACGGACACTGAAGCTTTCTTT. It specifies CASIIGGGTDTEAFF.

V is TRBV5-1 and J is TRBJ1-4; D possibly corresponds to TRBD1 (6 bases). There are 13 residues in the CDR3. Trimming took off 7 bases at V and 7 bases at J, with 14 bases between the two ends. The germline CDR1 and CDR2 sequences are SGHRS and YFSETQ. The CDR3 DNA sequence: TGCGCCAGCGGAATTCAGGGGTGTGAAAAACTGTTTTTT. Encoded protein: CASGIQGCEKLFF.

In this sample, this clonotype turned up many times. The gene calls are TRBV7-2 and TRBJ2-5; the D is unclear. The CDR3 has 13 amino acids. Trimming took 1 base from V and 5 from J, leaving 8 bases between them. CDR1 is SGHTA, CDR2 FQGNSA, per germline. As DNA, the CDR3 is TGTGCCAGCAGCTTAGACTGGAAGGAGACCCAGTACTTC. Translated, it gives CASSLDWKETQYF.

The chain has TRBV10-3 and TRBJ1-2; D remains unclear. Germline CDR1 reads ENHRY; CDR2 reads SYGVKD. V lost 6 bases to trimming and J lost 4 bases, with 18 bases between them. This CDR3 spans 15 amino acids. CDR3 amino acids: CAIRTTIGRGYGYTF. CDR3 in DNA: TGTGCCATCAGGACCACTATCGGACGCGGCTATGGCTACACCTTC.

The V gene is TRBV4-2, the J gene TRBJ2-5; TRBD2 aligns across 8 bases. CDR3 length equals 15 residues. Trimming cost V 2 bases and J 1 base; bases outside gene matches: 3. The germline V gene has CDR1 LGHNA and CDR2 YNFKEQ. CDR3 protein: CASSQLSGGQETQYF. DNA of the CDR3: TGTGCCAGCAGCCAATTAAGCGGGGGCCAAGAGACCCAGTACTTC.

This clonotype was picked up a small number of times. The V gene is TRBV6-6, the J gene TRBJ2-7; D remains unclear. CDR1 and CDR2 from the germline V gene are MNHNY and SVGAGI (reference sequence). V dropped 3 bases and J dropped 3 bases, with 12 bases sitting between them. CDR3 length: 14 amino acids. CDR3 DNA sequence: TGTGCCAGCAGTTATCAAGACATGGGCTACGAGCAGTACGTC. This gives the protein CASSYQDMGYEQYV.

The genes are TRBV27 and TRBJ2-1; D is possibly TRBD2 (6 bases). The germline V gene has CDR1 MNHEY and CDR2 SMNVEV (reference sequence). The CDR3 spans 14 residues. Trimming removed 5 bases from V and 6 bases from J, with 14 bases in between. CDR3 bases: TGTGCCAGCAGTCACTTCCCGACTAGCAATGAGCAGTTCTTC. Its protein is CASSHFPTSNEQFF.

The chain couples TRBV19 to TRBJ2-4; D is undetermined. V shed 5 bases and J shed 4 bases, with 9 bases lying between them. This CDR3 comprises 13 residues. In germline, CDR1 is LNHDA, CDR2 SQIVND (reference sequence). The CDR3 bases are TGTGCCAGTAGTTTGGACGCAAAAAACATTCAGTACTTC. As protein: CASSLDAKNIQYF.

This clonotype appeared a few times. The gene calls are TRBV10-3 and TRBJ2-3, with 7 nucleotides matching TRBD2. This CDR3 is 14 amino acids long. Germline trimming cut 6 bases from V and 3 bases from J; bases unmatched to any gene: 6. The germline V gene has CDR1 ENHRY and CDR2 SYGVKD. This chain's CDR3 is CAIRGGRLTDTQYF. The CDR3 bases are TGTGCCATCAGGGGAGGGAGATTAACAGATACGCAGTATTTT.

In nucleotides, the CDR3 is TGTGCCATCAGTGAGTCCCCTAGCGGGGGGTCCACAGATACGCAGTATTTT. Translated: CAISESPSGGSTDTQYF. The V and J genes are TRBV10-3 and TRBJ2-3, with 11 bases lining up with TRBD2. This CDR3 is built from 17 residues. Trimming took 0 bases from V and 2 from J; bases not matched to a gene: 4. The V gene's germline CDR1 is ENHRY and CDR2 SYGVKD.

This sequence joins TRBV24-1 and TRBJ2-5; 8 bases line up with TRBD2. The germline CDR1 and CDR2 sequences are KGHDR and SFDVKD. The CDR3 runs 14 residues. Trimming removed 4 bases from V and 5 bases from J; junction bases left unmatched: 5. The chain's CDR3 is CATSDPGTRETQYF. The CDR3 region has the DNA TGTGCCACCAGTGACCCCGGGACTAGGGAGACCCAGTACTTC.

This clonotype was found a few times. The rearrangement joins TRBV25-1 to TRBJ1-4; tentative D call: TRBD1 (5 bases). Per the germline V gene, CDR1 is MGHDK and CDR2 is SYGVNS. V gave up 2 bases and J gave up 5 bases, with 18 bases separating them. CDR3 length equals 17 residues. The CDR3 reads CASSEALLGRRNEKLFF. CDR3 nucleotide sequence: TGTGCCAGCAGTGAAGCCCTCTTGGGGCGCAGGAATGAAAAACTGTTTTTT.

This clonotype has just a few counts. The chain joins TRBV27 to TRBJ2-7; 11 nucleotides agree with TRBD2. Trimming cost V 5 bases and J 2 bases; bases outside gene matches: 8. Germline lookup yields CDR1 MNHEY and CDR2 SMNVEV (reference sequence). The CDR3 is 16 residues long. The CDR3, as DNA: TGTGCCAGCAGTCTAGTTGGGACTAGCGGACCCTACGAGCAGTACGTC. Protein: CASSLVGTSGPYEQYV.

V and J are TRBV27 and TRBJ2-3; TRBD2 agrees at 8 bases. Germline loops: CDR1 MNHEY, CDR2 SMNVEV (reference sequence). Trimming at V came to 1 base and at J to 9 bases, leaving 6 bases not matched to a gene. The CDR3 totals 14 residues. As DNA, the CDR3 is TGTGCCAGCAGTTTATATTCAGCGGGGGACACGCAGTATTTT. Translation: CASSLYSAGDTQYF.

CDR3 region: CASMDRGYSNQPQHF. In DNA form, the CDR3 reads TGTGCCAGCATGGACAGAGGCTATAGCAATCAGCCCCAGCATTTT. The chain couples TRBV6-5 to TRBJ1-5; D might be TRBD1 (6 bases). CDR3 length: 15 residues. Germline CDR1 reads MNHEY; CDR2 reads SVGAGI. V was clipped by 7 bases and J by 0 bases, with 13 bases between them.

The chain combines TRBV7-9 with TRBJ1-5, with 9 bases that match TRBD1. Germline values: CDR1 SEHNR, CDR2 FQNEAQ (reference sequence). V trimming: 8 bases; J trimming: 1 base; junction bases outside the gene matches: 6. The CDR3 spans 15 residues. The CDR3 loop reads CASGHGQGSNQPQHF. The CDR3 nucleotides read TGTGCCAGCGGGCACGGACAGGGGAGCAATCAGCCCCAGCATTTT.

A few counts support this clonotype. One end of the junction varies from germline; a read error may be responsible. This sequence joins TRBV6-8 and TRBJ1-6, with 8 bases fitting TRBD1. The CDR3 consists of 15 residues. Germline CDR1 reads MNHGY; CDR2 reads SAAAGT. The CDR3 nucleotides are TGTGCCAGTAGTTTTACGACAGGGGCCAATTCACCCCTCCACTTT. Its protein product is CASSFTTGANSPLHF.

This clonotype has more than one count but fewer than ten. V usage is TRBV5-4 and J usage is TRBJ1-1, with a weak D call TRBD1 (5 bases). V lost 4 bases and J lost 1, with 14 bases in between. This CDR3 spans 15 amino acids. The germline gives CDR1 SGHNT, CDR2 YYREEE (reference sequence). Here the CDR3 DNA reads TGTGCCAGCAGCGCCAGTTCGACAGCGAACACTGAAGCTTTCTTT. Translated, it gives CASSASSTANTEAFF.

This clonotype came up a few times. This chain joins TRBV10-3 and TRBJ2-7, with 8 bases lining up with TRBD1. CDR3 length: 14 residues. V lost 4 bases, J lost 3 bases, and 5 bases stayed unmatched. Germline CDR1 and CDR2: ENHRY and SYGVKD. This CDR3 reads CAISGGTGRYEQYF. CDR3 DNA: TGTGCCATCAGTGGGGGGACAGGCCGCTACGAGCAGTACTTC.

The chain recombines TRBV6-2 or TRBV6-3 with TRBJ2-7; 8 bases are a match to TRBD1. J gave up 5 bases and V 5 bases, and 5 bases lay outside the gene matches. Germline-derived CDR1 and CDR2 are MNHEY and SVGEGT. The CDR3 spans 13 residues. In DNA, the CDR3 is TGTGCCAGCAGTCACCTACAGGGGGACGAGCAGTACGTC. It translates to CASSHLQGDEQYV.